The 30 T cell receptor beta chains reported below all come from one sample, sequenced in a study of blood T cell repertoires in COVID-19. Method: immunoSEQ multiplex PCR; TCRdb's copy keeps in-frame clones and lacks some. The sample has some 110,000 clones, approximately 83% seen once. Specimen: peripheral blood. These receptors were taken from a woman between 65 and 79 years old with acute or convalescent COVID-19.

The chain recombines TRBV2 with TRBJ2-2, with 9 bases aligning to TRBD2. CDR3 length: 15 amino acids. From germline, CDR1 is SNHLY and CDR2 FYNNEI. V lost 4 bases to trimming and J lost 4 bases; unmatched junction nucleotides: 4. The CDR3 protein is CASSVLAGTTGELFF. CDR3 DNA: TGTGCCAGCAGTGTCCTAGCGGGGACCACCGGGGAGCTGTTTTTT. Full variable domain (rest looked up from reference TRBV2 and TRBJ2-2): EPEVTQTPSHQVTQMGQEVILRCVPISNHLYFYWYRQILGQKVEFLVSFYNNEISEKSEIFDDQFSVERPDGSNFTLKIRSTKLEDSAMYFCASSVLAGTTGELFFGEGSRLTVL.

In its sample, this clone was seen once. This sequence joins TRBV6-6 and TRBJ2-2; TRBD1 might be the D (7 bases). This CDR3 comprises 15 residues. Trimming stripped 7 bases from V and 1 base from J, with 13 bases between. Germline V gene lookup returns CDR1 MNHNY and CDR2 SVGAGI (reference sequence). The CDR3 loop is CASNRGGLNTGELFF. CDR3 nucleotide sequence: TGTGCCAGCAACAGGGGAGGCTTGAACACCGGGGAGCTGTTTTTT.

V gene TRBV7-3 combines with J gene TRBJ2-1; 13 nucleotides line up with TRBD2. After removal of 2 bases from V and 9 bases from J, the junction contained 4 bases not matched to a gene. This CDR3 comprises 15 residues. The germline V gene encodes CDR1 SGHTA and CDR2 FQGTGA. For the CDR3, the DNA is TGTGCCAGCAGCTTAGGACTAGCGGGAGCGGGTGAGCAGTTCTTC. Translating it yields CASSLGLAGAGEQFF.

In this sample, this clone turned up once. The rearrangement joins TRBV2 to TRBJ1-5; D possibly corresponds to TRBD1 (5 bases). Germline CDR1 and CDR2: SNHLY and FYNNEI. V lost 7 bases and J lost 0, with 13 bases in between. CDR3 size: 15 residues. In nucleotides, the CDR3 is TGTGCCAGCACCTCGACAGCAAATAGCAATCAGCCCCAGCATTTT. Encoded protein: CASTSTANSNQPQHF.

This rearrangement joins TRBV5-6 to TRBJ1-2; 9 bases are shared with TRBD1. J was trimmed by 8 bases and V by 4 bases; bases with no gene match: 15. The CDR3 sequence is 16 residues long. CDR1 SGHDT and CDR2 YYEEEE come from the germline V gene. The CDR3 reads CASSPITGGVMEGYTF. CDR3 DNA sequence: TGTGCCAGCAGCCCGATTACAGGGGGCGTGATGGAAGGCTACACCTTC.

J is TRBJ2-5 and V is TRBV28, with D possibly matching TRBD1 (5 bases). Trimming pared 6 bases from V and 2 bases from J, leaving 13 bases between. In germline, CDR1 is MDHEN, CDR2 SYDVKM. The CDR3 covers 14 residues. The CDR3 DNA reads as TGTGCCAGCAGGCAGAGACAGAGTCAAGAGACCCAGTACTTC. As protein: CASRQRQSQETQYF.

The V and J genes are TRBV29-1 and TRBJ2-7; 13 positions agree with TRBD2. This CDR3 is built from 14 residues. V gave up 6 bases and J gave up 3 bases; unmatched junction bases: 5. Germline loops: CDR1 SQVTM, CDR2 ANQGSEA. This CDR3 reads CSVVGLAGNYEQYF. In nucleotides, the CDR3 is TGCAGCGTGGTGGGACTAGCGGGAAACTACGAGCAGTACTTC.

The chain is built from TRBV30 and TRBJ2-7, with D possibly being TRBD1 (5 bases). Germline CDR1 GTSNPN, CDR2 SVGIG (reference sequence). This CDR3 is 14 amino acids long. V lost 2 bases and J 2 bases, leaving 13 bases between the germline ends. This CDR3 is CAWSFLGATYEQYF. DNA of the CDR3: TGTGCCTGGAGTTTTTTAGGGGCAACCTACGAGCAGTACTTC.

The chain is built from TRBV5-4 and TRBJ2-6, with D perhaps matching TRBD1 (6 bases). The V gene's germline CDR1 is SGHNT and CDR2 YYREEE (reference sequence). V was trimmed by 2 bases and J by 4 bases, leaving 19 bases between them. The CDR3 spans 18 residues. The CDR3 sequence: CASSLGTTVPGGANVLTF. The CDR3 DNA follows: TGTGCCAGCAGCTTAGGGACAACAGTGCCCGGGGGGGCCAACGTCCTGACTTTC.

The count of this clone is one. J is TRBJ2-2 and V is TRBV5-1; TRBD1 is a possible D gene (6 bases). The V and J ends lost 5 bases and 3 bases respectively, with 11 bases between them. The CDR3 sequence is 14 residues long. CDR1 is SGHRS, CDR2 YFSETQ, per germline. The CDR3 nucleotides are TGCGCCAGCAGATCAGGGGACGACACCGGGGAGCTGTTTTTT. Its translation is CASRSGDDTGELFF.

The chain combines TRBV3-1 (or the pseudogene TRBV3-2) with TRBJ1-1; the D is unclear. The CDR3 has 13 amino acids. Deletions cut 6 bases from V and 6 bases from J, with 14 bases between. Germline loops: CDR1 LGHDT, CDR2 YNNKEL (reference sequence). The CDR3 coding sequence is TGTGCCAGCAGTCGAGAGGCGCGCGCTGAAGCTTTCTTT. Protein: CASSREARAEAFF.

This rearrangement joins TRBV19 to TRBJ1-5; 8 nucleotides line up with TRBD1. Unmatched junction bases numbered 6, after V lost 5 bases and J lost 3 bases. The CDR3 runs to 15 residues. Germline V gene sequence: CDR1 LNHDA, CDR2 SQIVND (reference sequence). The CDR3 is CASSGGTGDNQPQHF. CDR3 in DNA: TGTGCCAGTAGTGGGGGGACAGGCGACAATCAGCCCCAGCATTTT. Together with reference TRBV19 and TRBJ1-5, the CDR3 gives the full variable domain: DGGITQSPKYLFRKEGQNVTLSCEQNLNHDAMYWYRQDPGQGLRLIYYSQIVNDFQKGDIAEGYSVSREKKESFPLTVTSAQKNPTAFYLCASSGGTGDNQPQHFGDGTRLSIL.

The chain uses TRBV6-1 and TRBJ2-1, with TRBD2 matching over 8 bases. CDR3 length equals 17 residues. Germline V gene lookup returns CDR1 MNHNS and CDR2 SASEGT. The J segment lost 5 bases and the V segment lost 2 bases, leaving 11 bases of the junction unmatched. CDR3 coding DNA: TGTGCCAGCAGTGAACAGCCCCCCGGACTAGCCAACAATGAGCAGTTCTTC. Translated: CASSEQPPGLANNEQFF.

The J gene is TRBJ2-5, the V gene TRBV2, with 7 nucleotides matching TRBD2. Germline CDR1 and CDR2: SNHLY and FYNNEI. The CDR3 is 15 residues long. Germline trimming cut 3 bases from V and 5 bases from J; bases unmatched to any gene: 9. The CDR3, as DNA: TGTGCCAGCAGTGACGGACTAGGCTTGGGTGAGACCCAGTACTTC. It translates to CASSDGLGLGETQYF.

The J gene is TRBJ1-4, the V gene TRBV28; TRBD1 matches at 7 bases. V lost 6 bases, J lost 3 bases, and 4 bases stayed unmatched. The CDR3 extends over 14 amino acids. CDR1 and CDR2 (germline): MDHEN, SYDVKM. The chain's CDR3 is CASRSGTANEKLFF. CDR3 sequence (DNA): TGTGCCAGCAGATCCGGGACAGCTAATGAAAAACTGTTTTTT.

V is TRBV27 and J is TRBJ2-3; 9 nucleotides line up with TRBD1. Per the germline V gene, CDR1 is MNHEY and CDR2 is SMNVEV (reference sequence). V lost 5 bases, J lost 5 bases, and 5 bases stayed unmatched. The CDR3 covers 14 residues. The CDR3 spells CASSPWDREDTQYF. For the CDR3, the DNA is TGTGCCAGCAGTCCCTGGGACAGGGAAGATACGCAGTATTTT.

This chain connects TRBV2 to TRBJ1-5, with 8 nucleotides matching TRBD1. The CDR3 consists of 15 residues. V shed 3 bases, J shed 1 base, and the junction held 2 bases outside the gene matches. CDR1 is SNHLY, CDR2 FYNNEI, per germline. CDR3 sequence (DNA): TGTGCCAGCAGTGAGGACAGGGCCAGCAATCAGCCCCAGCATTTT. It yields the protein CASSEDRASNQPQHF.

The chain carries TRBV5-5 and TRBJ1-2; TRBD1 matches at 7 bases. In germline, CDR1 is SGHKS, CDR2 YYEKEE (reference sequence). The CDR3 length is 15 residues. After removal of 2 bases from V and 0 bases from J, the junction contained 4 bases not matched to a gene. In DNA, the CDR3 is TGTGCCAGCAGCTTCGACAGGGCGGCTAACTATGGCTACACCTTC. Protein: CASSFDRAANYGYTF.

The chain has TRBV19 and TRBJ1-5, with 8 bases matching TRBD1. The J segment lost 7 bases and the V segment lost 5 bases, leaving 4 bases of the junction unmatched. The CDR3 length is 13 residues. Per germline, CDR1 LNHDA and CDR2 SQIVND (reference sequence). CDR3 nucleotide sequence: TGTGCCAGTAGTCAGGGGGCGCGACAGCCCCAGCATTTT. The encoded protein is CASSQGARQPQHF.

The gene calls are TRBV5-6 and TRBJ1-5, with TRBD1 matching 8 bases. Germline assignment: CDR1 SGHDT and CDR2 YYEEEE. V dropped 5 bases and J dropped 5; count of bases not matched to a gene: 6. CDR3 length equals 14 residues. The CDR3 loop reads CASSRTGRDQPQHF. The CDR3 coding sequence is TGTGCCAGCAGTCGGACAGGGAGAGATCAGCCCCAGCATTTT.

This clone was seen a few times. CDR3 in amino acids: CASSPGQVNTEAFF. CDR3 bases: TGTGCCAGCAGCCCCGGACAGGTGAACACTGAAGCTTTCTTT. This chain links TRBV4-2 with TRBJ1-1; 7 nucleotides align to TRBD1. The CDR3 has 14 amino acids. V lost 4 bases, J lost 0 bases, and 2 bases stayed unmatched. The germline V gene encodes CDR1 LGHNA and CDR2 YNFKEQ.

The sample holds a few counts of this clone. The genes are TRBV27 and TRBJ1-6; 7 bases are shared with TRBD1. The CDR3 runs 15 residues. V gave up 7 bases and J gave up 0 bases; unmatched junction bases: 3. Germline values: CDR1 MNHEY, CDR2 SMNVEV (reference sequence). The CDR3 DNA is TGTGCCAGCAAGACAGGGAGCTCCTATAATTCACCCCTCCACTTT. Protein sequence: CASKTGSSYNSPLHF.

The rearrangement joins TRBV6-5 to TRBJ1-6; D remains ambiguous. In germline, CDR1 is MNHEY, CDR2 SVGAGI. The V and J ends lost 6 bases and 6 bases respectively, with 6 bases between them. The CDR3 runs to 12 residues. CDR3 region: CASRSGNSPLHF. The CDR3 DNA reads as TGTGCCAGCAGGTCAGGTAATTCACCCCTCCACTTT.

The chain joins TRBV19 to TRBJ1-4; tentative D call: TRBD1 (6 bases). Per the germline V gene, CDR1 is LNHDA and CDR2 is SQIVND (reference sequence). This CDR3 is 14 amino acids long. V shed 6 bases and J shed 8 bases, with 16 bases lying between them. The CDR3 sequence: CASRGPGTREKLFF. DNA for the CDR3: TGTGCCAGTAGGGGTCCCGGGACAAGGGAAAAACTGTTTTTT.

The J gene is TRBJ2-1, the V gene TRBV10-1, with 7 positions matching TRBD2. In germline, CDR1 is WNHNN, CDR2 SYGVQD (reference sequence). Losses at the gene ends were 4 bases for V and 3 bases for J; bases not matched to a gene: 3. The CDR3 has 14 amino acids. The CDR3 sequence: CASSGAGDYNEQFF. The CDR3 DNA reads TGCGCCAGCAGTGGGGCGGGAGACTACAATGAGCAGTTCTTC.

This clone was seen just once. The genes are TRBV4-2 and TRBJ1-5; the D is unclear. V was cut by 0 bases and J by 5 bases, with 8 bases left in between. The CDR3 runs to 14 residues. Per the germline V gene, CDR1 is LGHNA and CDR2 is YNFKEQ. The chain's CDR3 is CASSQEAMDQPQHF. Here the CDR3 DNA reads TGTGCCAGCAGCCAAGAAGCCATGGATCAGCCCCAGCATTTT.

The chain combines TRBV7-3 with TRBJ2-5; D ambiguous. Trimming removed 1 base at V and 1 base at J, with 10 bases between. The CDR3 runs to 15 residues. In germline, CDR1 is SGHTA, CDR2 FQGTGA. The CDR3 spells CASSLSGRLQETQYF. The CDR3 bases are TGTGCCAGCAGCTTAAGCGGTCGGCTCCAAGAGACCCAGTACTTC.

The J gene is TRBJ2-5, the V gene TRBV7-9, with 12 bases fitting TRBD2. Per the germline V gene, CDR1 is SEHNR and CDR2 is FQNEAQ (reference sequence). CDR3 length equals 17 residues. J was trimmed by 0 bases and V by 5 bases; bases with no gene match: 7. The CDR3 nucleotides read TGTGCCAGCAGCCCACTAGCGGGGGGAATCTACCAAGAGACCCAGTACTTC. Translated, it gives CASSPLAGGIYQETQYF.

The rearrangement links TRBV2 to TRBJ1-2, with D possibly TRBD1 on 6 matching bases. The length of the CDR3 is 14 residues. Per germline, CDR1 SNHLY and CDR2 FYNNEI. The V and J ends lost 5 bases and 4 bases respectively, with 14 bases between them. CDR3 in amino acids: CASSPGAQIYGYTF. CDR3 DNA sequence: TGTGCCAGCAGTCCAGGGGCCCAGATCTATGGCTACACCTTC.

This clone has only one observation. The chain joins TRBV3-1 (or the pseudogene TRBV3-2) to TRBJ2-5, with D perhaps matching TRBD2 (6 bases). The length of the CDR3 is 15 residues. The germline V and J ends were trimmed by 2 bases and 3 bases, with 13 bases remaining between them. Germline CDR1 reads LGHDT; CDR2 reads YNNKEL (reference sequence). CDR3: CASSQWRDFEETQYF. As DNA, the CDR3 is TGTGCCAGCAGCCAATGGAGGGACTTTGAAGAGACCCAGTACTTC.